The sequence of this T cell receptor beta chain was determined in a study of shared T cell receptors in the human thymus. Germline V lookup: CDR1 SGHVS, CDR2 FQNEAQ. Trimming took 6 bases from V and 0 from J, leaving 11 bases between them. The CDR3 covers 14 residues. TCRdb's table, derived via immunoSEQ multiplex PCR, lists solely in-frame clones and lacks some. Among some 760,000 clones listed, approximately 85% were seen once. The same sample was also studied in work on human thymus T cells. That source notes: Thymic and blood repertoires showed apparently biased V and J gene usage.

The chain uses TRBV7-8 and TRBJ1-1, with D maybe TRBD1 (6 bases). The receptor's source is a girl under two years old with a congenital heart defect. The material sequenced was thymocytes. This CDR3 reads CASRGTGMNTEAFF. For the CDR3, the DNA is TGTGCCAGCAGGGGAACAGGGATGAACACTGAAGCTTTCTTT.